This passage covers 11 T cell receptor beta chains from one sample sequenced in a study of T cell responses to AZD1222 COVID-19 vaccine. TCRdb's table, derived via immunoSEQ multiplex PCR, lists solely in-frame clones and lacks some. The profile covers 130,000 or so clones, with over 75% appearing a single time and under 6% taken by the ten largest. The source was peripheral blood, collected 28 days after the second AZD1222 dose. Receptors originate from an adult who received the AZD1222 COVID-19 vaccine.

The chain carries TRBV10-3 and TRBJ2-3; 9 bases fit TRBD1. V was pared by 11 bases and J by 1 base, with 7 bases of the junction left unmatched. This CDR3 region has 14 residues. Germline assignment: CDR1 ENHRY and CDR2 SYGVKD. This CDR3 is CAVSTGGGTDTQYF. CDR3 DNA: TGTGCCGTAAGTACAGGGGGCGGCACAGATACGCAGTATTTT.

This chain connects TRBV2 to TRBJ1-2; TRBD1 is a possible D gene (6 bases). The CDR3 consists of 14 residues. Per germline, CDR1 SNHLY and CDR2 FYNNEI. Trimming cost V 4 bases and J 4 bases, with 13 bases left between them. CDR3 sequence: CASSGGGRSYGYTF. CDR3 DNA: TGTGCCAGCAGTGGAGGGGGGCGCAGCTATGGCTACACCTTC.

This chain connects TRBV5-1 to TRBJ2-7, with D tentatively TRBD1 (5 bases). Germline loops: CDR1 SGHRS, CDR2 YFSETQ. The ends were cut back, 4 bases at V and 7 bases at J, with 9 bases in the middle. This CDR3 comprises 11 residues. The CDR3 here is CASSQDTEQYF. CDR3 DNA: TGCGCCAGCAGCCAGGACACTGAGCAGTACTTC.

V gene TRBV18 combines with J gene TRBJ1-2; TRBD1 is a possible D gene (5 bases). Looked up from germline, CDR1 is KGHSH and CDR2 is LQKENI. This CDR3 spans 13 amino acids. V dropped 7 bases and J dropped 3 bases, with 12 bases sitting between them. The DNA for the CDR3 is TGTGCCAGCTGTCCGGGACCGGACTATGGCTACACCTTC. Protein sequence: CASCPGPDYGYTF.

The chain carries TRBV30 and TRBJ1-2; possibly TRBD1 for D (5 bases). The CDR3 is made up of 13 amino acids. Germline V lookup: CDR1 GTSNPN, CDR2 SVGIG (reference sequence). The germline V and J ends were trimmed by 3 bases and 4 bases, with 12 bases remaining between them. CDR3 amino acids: CAWRMGQTYGYTF. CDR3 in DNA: TGTGCCTGGAGGATGGGGCAGACCTATGGCTACACCTTC.

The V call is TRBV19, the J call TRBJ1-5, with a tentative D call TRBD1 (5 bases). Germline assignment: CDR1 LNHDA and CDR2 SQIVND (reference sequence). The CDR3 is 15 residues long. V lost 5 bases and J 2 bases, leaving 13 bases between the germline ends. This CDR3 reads CASSSVVGGNQPQHF. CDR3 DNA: TGTGCCAGTAGTTCGGTTGTAGGGGGCAATCAGCCCCAGCATTTT.

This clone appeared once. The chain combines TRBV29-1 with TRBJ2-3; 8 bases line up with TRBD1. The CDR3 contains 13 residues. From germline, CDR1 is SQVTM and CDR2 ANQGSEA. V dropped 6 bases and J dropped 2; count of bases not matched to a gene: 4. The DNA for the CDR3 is TGCAGCGTCAGACAGGGGAACACAGATACGCAGTATTTT. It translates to CSVRQGNTDTQYF.

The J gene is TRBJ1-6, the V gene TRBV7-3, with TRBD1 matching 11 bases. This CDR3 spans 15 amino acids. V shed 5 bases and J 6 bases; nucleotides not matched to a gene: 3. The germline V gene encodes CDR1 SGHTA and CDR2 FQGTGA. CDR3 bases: TGTGCCAGCAGCCCCGGGACAGGGGGTAATTCACCCCTCCACTTT. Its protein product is CASSPGTGGNSPLHF.

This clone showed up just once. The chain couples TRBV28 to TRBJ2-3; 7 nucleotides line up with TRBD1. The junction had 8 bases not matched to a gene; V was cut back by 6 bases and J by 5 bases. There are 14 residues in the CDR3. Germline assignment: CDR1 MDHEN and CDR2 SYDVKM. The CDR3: CASRPNSGGDTQYF. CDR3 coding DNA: TGTGCCAGCAGACCAAATTCAGGGGGAGATACGCAGTATTTT.

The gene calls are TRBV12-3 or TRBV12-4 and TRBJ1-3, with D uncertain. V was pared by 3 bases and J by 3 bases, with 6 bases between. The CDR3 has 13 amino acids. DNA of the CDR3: TGTGCCAGCAGTTTTGGAGTTGGAAACACCATATATTTT. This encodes CASSFGVGNTIYF.

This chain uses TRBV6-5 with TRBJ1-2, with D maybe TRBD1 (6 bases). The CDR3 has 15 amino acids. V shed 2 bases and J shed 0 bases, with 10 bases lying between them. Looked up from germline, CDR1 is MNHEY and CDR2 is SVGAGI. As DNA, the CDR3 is TGTGCCAGCAGTTACGACAGGACTACTAACTATGGCTACACCTTC. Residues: CASSYDRTTNYGYTF.